This T cell receptor beta chain was profiled in a study of Ad26.COV2.S vaccination and SARS-CoV-2 variants (dated by TCRdb to the early 2020s). Regarding the study in general: Vaccine-arm donors were drawn from COV1001, a multicentre, randomized, double-blind, placebo-controlled phase I-IIa trial of Ad26.COV2.S in healthy adults. TCRbeta repertoire sequencing served as the tool for gauging how specific and how broad the SARS-CoV-2-reactive T cell receptors were following Ad26.COV2.S vaccination. Trial participants were randomized into five groups of five, in which low-dose or high-dose Ad26.COV2.S was given once or twice, or placebo was given on both occasions. A total of some 30 samples were included in the TCR-sequenced set, comprising around 19 Ad26.COV2.S vaccine recipients, 5 placebo recipients and 8 SARS-CoV-2 convalescent individuals. Dosing of Ad26.COV2.S was intramuscular, at either 5x10^10 or 1x10^11 viral particles, delivered as one shot or as two shots spaced 56 days apart. Throughout the experiments and outcome assessment, investigators stayed blinded to trial group allocation. General study outcomes and caveats: The authors noted that total T cell responses may have been underestimated by the TCR breadth and depth analyses. Higher spike-specific TCR breadth was observed in Ad26.COV2.S recipients than in placebo recipients (P = 0.0014). Non-spike TCR breadth was comparable between vaccine and placebo recipients, consistent with the vaccine containing only spike. Substantial breadth of spike-specific CD8+ and CD4+ T cell responses was reported after vaccination. Comparing responses between vaccine doses or regimens was not something the study was powered to do.

The immunoSEQ Assay was the method used to sequence TCRbeta CDR3 regions. After extraction, genomic DNA underwent amplification by bias-controlled multiplex PCR, followed by high-throughput sequencing. Regarding the original processing steps: To quantify the absolute abundance of every unique TCRbeta CDR3 region, sequences were collapsed and filtered. T cell fraction was estimated by normalizing TCRbeta template counts to usable DNA, with usable DNA measured through amplification of reference genes found in all nucleated cells. Repertoire TCRs were annotated as SARS-CoV-2-specific by exact matching of V gene, CDR3 amino acid sequence and J gene to a known reactive TCR set. The reference SARS-CoV-2 TCR set was obtained from MIRA and was filtered for enrichment in COVID-19-positive ImmuneCODE repertoires, whereby public or cross-reactive TCRs were removed. Based on the MIRA antigens, annotated TCRs were further analysed at the level of specific ORF or position within ORF. Breadth was defined as annotated unique rearrangements over total unique productive rearrangements; depth was the summed frequency of those rearrangements. TCR breadth was compared between groups using two-sided Wilcoxon rank-sum tests. TCRdb limited this immuneACCESS table to in-frame rearrangements with V and J called. A share of clones is missing; checked studies link under half to unresolved V genes, and the rest is unexplained. V, J and clone size are those of that table, while D and trimming were read from the DNA. This sample gives hundreds of thousands of clones in total; 89% of them show up just once. Of the sample, approximately 2.5% is held by the ten largest clones.

To note about this clone: Its target antigen remains unknown. No base quality information exists; no much larger clone differs at one position.

The CDR1 and CDR2 encoded by the germline V gene (reference sequence) are MNHEY and SMNVEV. V lost 6 bases and J lost 7 bases; the stretch between them is 19 bases long. Its CDR3 holds 14 amino acids, cysteine through phenylalanine. Kept here is only the CDR3 DNA, which spans 42 bases and is read in frame from base 1. Sample treatment or condition, as interpreted from the label and publication: some 20 received Ad26.COV2.S at low or high dose, single or two shots; several received placebo; per-sample allocation not given. For vaccine and placebo recipients, the sequenced repertoires came from samples collected on day 63 after the first injection. Between 29 July and 7 August 2020, Cohort 1b enrolled about 27 adults aged 18-55 years at one site in Boston, USA. Ad26.COV2.S consisted of a replication-incompetent adenovirus type 26 vector by which a prefusion-stabilized SARS-CoV-2 spike protein from the original Wuhan strain was expressed.

The sample was peripheral blood, taken in a trial of Ad26.COV2.S vaccine versus placebo. The chain is assembled from TRBV27 and TRBJ2-7; the D segment is perhaps TRBD1 or TRBD2, each sharing 5 matched bases. This clonotype was sampled from a person between 18 and 60 years old who received the Ad26.COV2.S COVID-19 vaccine or a placebo. CDR3 sequence: CASRARVRGTEQYF. The DNA sequence is given as TGTGCCAGCAGGGCCAGGGTGAGGGGTACTGAGCAGTACTTC.